This T cell receptor beta chain was documented in a study of T cell responses to AZD1222 COVID-19 vaccine. CDR1 and CDR2 from the germline V gene are GTSNPN and SVGIG (reference sequence). This CDR3 spans 14 amino acids. V was clipped by 1 base and J by 1 base, with 8 bases between them. Profiled with immunoSEQ multiplex PCR; TCRdb holds only in-frame clones, not every one. The table lists 150,000 to 200,000 clones, over 85% of them singletons. The clonotype originates from an adult who received the MenACWY meningococcal vaccine as a control. Here the sequenced sample was peripheral blood, taken 28 days after the second dose of the MenACWY control vaccine. The rearrangement links TRBV30 to TRBJ1-5; D not resolved. The CDR3 DNA is TGTGCCTGGAGTGCCCCGGTAAGCAATCAGCCCCAGCATTTT. This translates into CAWSAPVSNQPQHF.